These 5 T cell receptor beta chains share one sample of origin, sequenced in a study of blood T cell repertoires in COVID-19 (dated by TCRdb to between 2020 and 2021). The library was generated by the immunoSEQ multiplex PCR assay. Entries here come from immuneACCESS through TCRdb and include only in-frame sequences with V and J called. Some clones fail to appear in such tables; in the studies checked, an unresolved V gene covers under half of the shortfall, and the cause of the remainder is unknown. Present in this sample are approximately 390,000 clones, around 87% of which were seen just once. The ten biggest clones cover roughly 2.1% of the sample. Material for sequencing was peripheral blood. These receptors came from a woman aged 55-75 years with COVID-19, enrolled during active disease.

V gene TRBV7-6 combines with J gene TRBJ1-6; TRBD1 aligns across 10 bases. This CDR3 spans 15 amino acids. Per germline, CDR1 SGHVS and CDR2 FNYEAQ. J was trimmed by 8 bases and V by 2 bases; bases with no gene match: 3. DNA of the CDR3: TGTGCCAGCAGCTTATGGGGGACAGGGGATTCACCCCTCCACTTT. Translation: CASSLWGTGDSPLHF.

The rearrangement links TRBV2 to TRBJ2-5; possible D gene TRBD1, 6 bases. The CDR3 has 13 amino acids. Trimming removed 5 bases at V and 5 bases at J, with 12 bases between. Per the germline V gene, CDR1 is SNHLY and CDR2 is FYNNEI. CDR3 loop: CASSLQGWETQYF. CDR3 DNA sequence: TGTGCCAGCAGTTTACAGGGTTGGGAGACCCAGTACTTC.

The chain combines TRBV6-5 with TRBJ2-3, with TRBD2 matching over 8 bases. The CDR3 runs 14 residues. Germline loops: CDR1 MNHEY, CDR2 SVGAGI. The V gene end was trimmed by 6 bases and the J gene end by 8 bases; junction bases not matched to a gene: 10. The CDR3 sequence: CASSPAGGLGTQYF. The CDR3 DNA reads TGTGCCAGCAGCCCGGCGGGGGGCCTCGGTACGCAGTATTTT.

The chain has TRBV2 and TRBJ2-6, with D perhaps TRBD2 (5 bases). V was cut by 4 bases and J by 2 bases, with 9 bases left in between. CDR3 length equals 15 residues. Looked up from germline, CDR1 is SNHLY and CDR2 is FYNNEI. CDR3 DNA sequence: TGTGCCAGCAGTGTGGAGAGGGCTGGGGCCAACGTCCTGACTTTC. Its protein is CASSVERAGANVLTF.

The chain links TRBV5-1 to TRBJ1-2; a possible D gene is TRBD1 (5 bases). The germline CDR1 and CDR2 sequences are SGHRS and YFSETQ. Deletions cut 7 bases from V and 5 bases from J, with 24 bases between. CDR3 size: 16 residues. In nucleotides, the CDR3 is TGCGCCAGCCGACTTGGGTTTGGGGGGTCCGTTTATGGCTACACCTTC. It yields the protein CASRLGFGGSVYGYTF.